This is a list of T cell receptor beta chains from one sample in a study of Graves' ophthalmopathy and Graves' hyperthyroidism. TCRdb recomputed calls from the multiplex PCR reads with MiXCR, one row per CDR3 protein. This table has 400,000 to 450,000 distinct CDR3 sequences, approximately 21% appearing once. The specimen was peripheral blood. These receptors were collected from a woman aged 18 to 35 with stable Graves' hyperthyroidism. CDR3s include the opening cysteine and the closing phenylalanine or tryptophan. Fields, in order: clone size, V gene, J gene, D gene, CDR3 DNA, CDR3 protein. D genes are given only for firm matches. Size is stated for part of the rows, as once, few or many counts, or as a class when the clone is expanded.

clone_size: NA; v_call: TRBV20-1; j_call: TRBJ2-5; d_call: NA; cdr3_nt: TGCAGTGCTTTCAGGGGTGCAGAGACCCAGTACTTC; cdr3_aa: CSAFRGAETQYF
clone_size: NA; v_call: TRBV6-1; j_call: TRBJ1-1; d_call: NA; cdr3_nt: TGTGCCAGCAGTACCCGTGGCAGGGCGGACACTGAAGCTTTCTTT; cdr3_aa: CASSTRGRADTEAFF
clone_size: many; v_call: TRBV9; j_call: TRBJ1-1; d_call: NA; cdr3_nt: TGTGCCAGCACCAAGGGACACCGGAACACTGAAGCTTTCTTT; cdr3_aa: CASTKGHRNTEAFF
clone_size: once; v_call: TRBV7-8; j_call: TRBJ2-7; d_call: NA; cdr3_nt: TGTGCCAGCAGCCCTCGGCCGGGGAGCCCCTACGAGCAGTACTTC; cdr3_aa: CASSPRPGSPYEQYF
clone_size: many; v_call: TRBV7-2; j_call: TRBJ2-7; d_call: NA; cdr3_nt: TGTGCCAGCAGCCCGGCCGGGAGAGCCTACGAGCAGTACTTC; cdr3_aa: CASSPAGRAYEQYF
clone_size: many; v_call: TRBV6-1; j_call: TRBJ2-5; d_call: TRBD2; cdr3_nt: TGTGCCAGCAATAAACTAGCGGAGGTAGAGACCCAGTACTTC; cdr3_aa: CASNKLAEVETQYF
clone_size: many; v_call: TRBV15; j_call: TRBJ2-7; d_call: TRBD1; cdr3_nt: TGTGCCACCAGCGGCCACAGGGGTTCCTACGAGCAGTACTTC; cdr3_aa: CATSGHRGSYEQYF
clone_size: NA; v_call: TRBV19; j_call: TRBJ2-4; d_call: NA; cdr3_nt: TGTGCCAGTAGTATAGGTGGACACATTCAGTACTTC; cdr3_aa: CASSIGGHIQYF
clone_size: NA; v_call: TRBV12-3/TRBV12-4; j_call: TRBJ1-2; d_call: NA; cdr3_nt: TGTGCCAGCAGTTTTTTCGGCCAACAGGGATTCACCTTC; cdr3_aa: CASSFFGQQGFTF
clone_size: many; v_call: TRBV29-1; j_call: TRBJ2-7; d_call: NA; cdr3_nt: TGCAGCGCTCAGGACAGCTCCTACGAGCAGTACTTC; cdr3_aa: CSAQDSSYEQYF
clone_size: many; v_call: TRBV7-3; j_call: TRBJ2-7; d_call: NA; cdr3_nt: TGTGCCAGCAGCTTAGACCCCGGTGGGAGCGAGCAGTACTTC; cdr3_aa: CASSLDPGGSEQYF
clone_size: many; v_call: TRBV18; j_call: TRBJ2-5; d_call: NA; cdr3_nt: TGTGCCAGCAGCCCACCCGGGCAAGAGACCCAGTACTTC; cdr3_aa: CASSPPGQETQYF
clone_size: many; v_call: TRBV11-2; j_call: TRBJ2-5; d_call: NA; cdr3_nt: TGTGCCAGCAGCTCCCAGGCTGGAAGGGGTTTTGGGGAGACCCAGTACTTC; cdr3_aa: CASSSQAGRGFGETQYF
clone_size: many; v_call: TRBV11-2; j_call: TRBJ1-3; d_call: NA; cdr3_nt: TGTGCCAGCAGTGTCGGTGGAAACACCATATATTTT; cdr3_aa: CASSVGGNTIYF
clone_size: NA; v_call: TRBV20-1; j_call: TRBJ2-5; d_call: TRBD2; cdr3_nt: TGCAGTGCTAGATGGGGGCGGGAGGTTGGGGAGACCCAGTACTTC; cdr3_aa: CSARWGREVGETQYF
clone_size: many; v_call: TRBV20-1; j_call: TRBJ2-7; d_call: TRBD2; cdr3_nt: TGCAGTGCTCTAAATAGACTAGCGGGACTCAGCGAGCAGTACTTC; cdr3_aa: CSALNRLAGLSEQYF
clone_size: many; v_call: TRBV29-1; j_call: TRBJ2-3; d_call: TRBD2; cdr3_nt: TGCAGCGTGACACCCTGGGACTACACAGATACGCAGTATTTT; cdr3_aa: CSVTPWDYTDTQYF
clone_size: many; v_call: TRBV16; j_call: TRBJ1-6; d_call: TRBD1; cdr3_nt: TGTGCCAGCAGCGCCACAGGGGCTAATTCACCCCTCCACTTT; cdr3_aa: CASSATGANSPLHF
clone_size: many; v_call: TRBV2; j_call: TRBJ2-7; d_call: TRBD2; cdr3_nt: TGTGCCAGCAGACTAGCGGTTAGCTCCTACGAGCAGTACTTC; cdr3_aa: CASRLAVSSYEQYF
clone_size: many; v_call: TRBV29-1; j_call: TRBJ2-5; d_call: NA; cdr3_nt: TGCAGCGTTGAGGGGTGGGAGACCCAGTACTTC; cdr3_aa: CSVEGWETQYF
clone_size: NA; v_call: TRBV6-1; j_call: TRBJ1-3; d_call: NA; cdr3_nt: TGTGCCAGCAGGCTACAGATCTCTGGAAACACTATATATTTT; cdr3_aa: CASRLQISGNTIYF
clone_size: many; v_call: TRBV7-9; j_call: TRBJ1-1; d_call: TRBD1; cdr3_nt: TGTGCCAGCACCACGACAGGGGCGAACACTGAAGCTTTCTTT; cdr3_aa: CASTTTGANTEAFF
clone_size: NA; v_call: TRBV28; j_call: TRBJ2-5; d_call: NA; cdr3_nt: TGTGCCAGCAAAACGGAGGGCCCCGAGACGACCCAGTACTTC; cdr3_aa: CASKTEGPETTQYF
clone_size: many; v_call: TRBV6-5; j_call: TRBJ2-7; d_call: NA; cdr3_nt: TGTGCCAGCAGTTATCTACCGGGGGGCGGGTACGAGCAGTACTTC; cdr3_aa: CASSYLPGGGYEQYF
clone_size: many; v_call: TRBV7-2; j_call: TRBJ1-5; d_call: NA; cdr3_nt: TGTGCCAGCAGCTTAGGATGGAATCAGCCCCAGCATTTT; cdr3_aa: CASSLGWNQPQHF